This entry is about one TCR beta chain. These data come from a study of CD8 T cells in Susac syndrome. An amount of RNA that ranged from roughly 0.5 to 1 ug was reverse transcribed with random hexamers. TCRdb reanalysed the immunoSEQ multiplex PCR reads using MiXCR and keeps one entry per CDR3 protein. The sample carries some 68,000 distinct CDR3 sequences, around 93% recorded once. Negative isolation was used for CD8+ and CD4+ T cells, and FACS enrichment was applied to TEMRA cells. The CDR3 is made up of 16 amino acids. V was shortened by 9 bases and J by 4 bases, with 22 bases between the two germline ends. Germline assignment: CDR1 SGHAT and CDR2 FQNNGV.

The sample taken for sequencing was CD4+ T cells from PBMCs. The sequence derives from a human donor with Susac syndrome. This chain uses TRBV11-2 with TRBJ1-3, with a tentative D call TRBD1 (5 bases). CDR3 nucleotides: TGTGCCAGTTCCTCCGTCGGGGCAGGTATCGGAAACACCATATATTTT. It encodes CASSSVGAGIGNTIYF.